This TCR beta chain is drawn from a study of CD8+CD57+ T cells in acquired aplastic anemia. Patients chosen for sequencing had CD8+CD57+ cells that had expanded, as shown by flow cytometry. The V end was cut by 4 bases, the J end by 8 bases, with 12 bases between. The CDR3 length is 14 residues. Germline CDR1 SNHLY, CDR2 FYNNEI. CDR3 and TCR beta VDJ profiling relied on a genomic DNA template. TCRdb processed the reads anew with MiXCR; each CDR3 protein has one entry. Among 270,000 or so distinct CDR3 sequences listed, approximately 80% were seen once. The sequencing sample was made of sorted CD4+, CD8+, or CD8+CD57+ T cells (not recorded which) from PBMCs. The sequence came from a human donor with aplastic anemia. The chain joins TRBV2 to TRBJ1-6; TRBD1 might be the D (6 bases). CDR3 coding DNA: TGTGCCAGCAGTGTACAGGGATGGGATTCACCCCTCCACTTT. This codes for CASSVQGWDSPLHF.